This T cell receptor (beta chain) was identified in a study of T-cell reconstitution after alpha-beta-depleted transplantation in children (dated by TCRdb to about 2016). With respect to the entire study: Using TCR repertoire profiling, the study quantitatively followed how T-cell immune reconstitution unfolded in children after TCRalphabeta/CD19-depleted allogeneic hematopoietic cell transplantation.

The study at large found these results: Over subsequent months, a decline in hyperexpanded clone frequencies was noted, and after one year, T-cell counts and TCRbeta diversity were mostly ascribed to newly produced T cells. In some patients, the high TCRbeta diversity seen at day 60 was put down to recipient T cells and intrathymic progenitors that had survived conditioning. About two months after transplant, the apparently early recovery of alphabetaT-cell counts reportedly depended on just several hundred clones that had expanded rapidly and came from non-depleted graft cells.

Preparation of the library involved PCR. Instrument used: Illumina HiSeq 2500. TCR library preparation used molecular barcoding, with unique molecular identifiers applied to normalize quantification of the TCRbeta repertoire. TCRdb cleaned the public reads at Q25 with fastp, built clones with MiXCR and kept in-frame beta chains. Each entry merges the rows of one CDR3 protein and shows their most common DNA and genes. The sample yields 200,000 to 250,000 distinct CDR3 sequences; under 13% were counted once. The ten largest make up about 28% of the sample. The treatment or condition label, as the study defines it: allogeneic hematopoietic cell transplantation with graft depleted of TCRalphabeta T cells and CD19 B cells. The children who served as transplant recipients had been given grafts of TCRalphabeta/CD19-depleted allogeneic hematopoietic cells. Ten or more counts support this clonotype. No cognate antigen has been identified for it. Base quality data are lacking; no much larger clone is found one base away.

The sequence was collected from a child younger than two with acute myeloid leukemia, due to receive a stem cell transplant. This sample comprised PBMCs, obtained before TCRalphabeta/CD19-depleted stem cell transplant.

The encoded CDR3 is CASSGGQGGVQPQHF. Here is the DNA: TGTGCCAGCAGCGGTGGACAGGGAGGAGTTCAGCCCCAGCATTTT. The sequence joins TRBV2 to TRBJ1-5; a stretch of 8 junction bases matches TRBD1. From its cysteine to its phenylalanine, the CDR3 spans 15 amino acids. Here the CDR3 DNA is all that survives: 45 bases in frame from base 1. CDR1 and CDR2 are read off the germline V gene as SNHLY and FYNNEI. V lost 6 bases and J lost 6 bases, and the count of bases not matched to a germline gene is 10.